This T cell receptor beta chain stems from a study of shared clonotypes between healthy human individuals. The protocol was immunoSEQ multiplex PCR, while the TCRdb copy is restricted to in-frame clones and leaves out a portion. Here the sample spans about 2.4 million clones, just over 90% being singletons. V lost 2 bases and J 2 bases, leaving 15 bases between the germline ends. Germline CDR1 and CDR2: MGHRA and YSYEKL. The CDR3 is 16 residues long. The chain recombines TRBV4-1 with TRBJ1-1; D gene unclear. The receptor was derived from a man aged 18-30 years in good health. The sample consisted of naive CD4+ T cells sorted from blood. Described subset: CD45RA+ positively selected. The CDR3 here is CASSQPWGDTNTEAFF. The CDR3 DNA is TGCGCCAGCAGCCAACCTTGGGGAGACACTAACACTGAAGCTTTCTTT.